The clone carrying this T cell receptor (beta chain) was found a few times. Repertoires were generated with immunoSEQ multiplex PCR, while TCRdb's copy carries only in-frame clones and drops some. The sample lists fewer than 200,000 clones, approximately 79% occurring once. Germline loops: CDR1 MNHEY, CDR2 SMNVEV (reference sequence). Trimming cost V 7 bases and J 5 bases; bases outside gene matches: 6. The CDR3 is made up of 13 amino acids. The entry originates in a study of blood T cell repertoires in COVID-19. Study-level background: PBMCs, B-cell-depleted T cells, or T cells were the source of the cDNA or gDNA that made up the material.

The sequence derives from a woman aged 80 or older with acute or convalescent COVID-19. Sequencing was performed on peripheral blood. The chain links TRBV27 to TRBJ2-7, with 9 bases aligning to TRBD1. The CDR3 coding sequence is TGTGCCAGCACCAGGACAGGGGCCAACGAGCAGTACTTC. Its protein is CASTRTGANEQYF.